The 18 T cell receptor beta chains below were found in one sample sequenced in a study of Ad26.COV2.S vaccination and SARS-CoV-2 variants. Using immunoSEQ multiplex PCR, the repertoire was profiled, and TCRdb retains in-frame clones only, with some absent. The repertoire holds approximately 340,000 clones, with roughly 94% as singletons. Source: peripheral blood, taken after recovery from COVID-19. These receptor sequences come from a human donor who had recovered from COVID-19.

The CDR3, as DNA: TGTGCCAGAAGCTTCCGGGACAGGTACAATGAGCAGTTCTTC. It translates to CARSFRDRYNEQFF. The rearrangement joins TRBV5-3 to TRBJ2-1; 8 nucleotides match TRBD1. TRBV5-3 is filed as an ORF, its function uncertain. The CDR3 extends over 14 amino acids. V shed 2 bases, J shed 4 bases, and the junction held 2 bases outside the gene matches.

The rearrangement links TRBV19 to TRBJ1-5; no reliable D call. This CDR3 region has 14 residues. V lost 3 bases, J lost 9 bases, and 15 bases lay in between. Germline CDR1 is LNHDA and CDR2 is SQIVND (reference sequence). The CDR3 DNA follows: TGTGCCAGTAGTATCGGACCGCCGGGTGTGCCCCAGCATTTT. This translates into CASSIGPPGVPQHF.

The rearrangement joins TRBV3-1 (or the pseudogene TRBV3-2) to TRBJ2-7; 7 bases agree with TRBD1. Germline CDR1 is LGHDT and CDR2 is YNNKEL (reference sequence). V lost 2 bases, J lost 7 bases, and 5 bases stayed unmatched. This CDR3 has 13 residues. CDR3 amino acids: CASSQTGVREQYF. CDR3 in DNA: TGTGCCAGCAGCCAAACAGGGGTCAGAGAGCAGTACTTC.

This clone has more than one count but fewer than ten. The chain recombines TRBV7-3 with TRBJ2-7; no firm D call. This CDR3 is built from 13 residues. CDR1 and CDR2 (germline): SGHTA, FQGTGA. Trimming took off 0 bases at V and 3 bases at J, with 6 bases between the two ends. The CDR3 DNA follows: TGTGCCAGCAGCTTAACCGGCGGCTACGAGCAGTACTTC. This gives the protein CASSLTGGYEQYF.

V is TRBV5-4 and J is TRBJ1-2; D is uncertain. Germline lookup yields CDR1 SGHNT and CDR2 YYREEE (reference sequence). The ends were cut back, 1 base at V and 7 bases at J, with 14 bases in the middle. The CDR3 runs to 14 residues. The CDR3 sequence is CASSLTGTAGGYTF. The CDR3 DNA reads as TGTGCCAGCAGCTTGACGGGAACGGCGGGTGGCTACACCTTC.

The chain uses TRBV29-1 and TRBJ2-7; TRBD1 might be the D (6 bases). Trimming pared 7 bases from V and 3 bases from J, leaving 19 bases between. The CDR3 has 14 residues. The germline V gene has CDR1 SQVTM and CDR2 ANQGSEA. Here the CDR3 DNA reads TGCAGCGCAAAAAGTATAGGACAGAGCTACGAGCAGTACTTC. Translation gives CSAKSIGQSYEQYF.

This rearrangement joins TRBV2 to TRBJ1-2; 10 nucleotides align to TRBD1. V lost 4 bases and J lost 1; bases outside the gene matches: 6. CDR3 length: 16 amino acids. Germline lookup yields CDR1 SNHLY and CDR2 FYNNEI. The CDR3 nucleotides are TGTGCCAGCAGTGTGGGACAGGGGAGCGATAACTATGGCTACACCTTC. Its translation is CASSVGQGSDNYGYTF.

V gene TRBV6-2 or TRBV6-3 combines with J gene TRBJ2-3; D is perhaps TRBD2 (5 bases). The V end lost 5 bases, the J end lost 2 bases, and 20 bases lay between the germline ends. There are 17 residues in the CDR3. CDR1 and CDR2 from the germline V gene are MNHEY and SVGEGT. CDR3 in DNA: TGTGCCAGCAGTCCCCCCAGATTAGCGACGGACACAGATACGCAGTATTTT. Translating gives CASSPPRLATDTDTQYF.

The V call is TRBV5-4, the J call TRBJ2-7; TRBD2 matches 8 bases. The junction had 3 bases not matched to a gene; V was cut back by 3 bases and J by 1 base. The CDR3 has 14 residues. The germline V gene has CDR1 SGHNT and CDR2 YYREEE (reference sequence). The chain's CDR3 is CASSYGRGSYEQYF. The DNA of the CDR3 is TGTGCCAGCAGCTACGGGAGGGGATCCTACGAGCAGTACTTC. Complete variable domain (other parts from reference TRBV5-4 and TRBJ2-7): ETGVTQSPTHLIKTRGQQVTLRCSSQSGHNTVSWYQQALGQGPQFIFQYYREEENGRGNFPPRFSGLQFPNYSSELNVNALELDDSALYLCASSYGRGSYEQYFGPGTRLTVT.

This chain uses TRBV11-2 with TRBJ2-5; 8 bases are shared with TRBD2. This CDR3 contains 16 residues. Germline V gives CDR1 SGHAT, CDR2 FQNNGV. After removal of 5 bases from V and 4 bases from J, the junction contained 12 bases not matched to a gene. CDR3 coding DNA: TGTGCCAGCAGCCTTATTCTGACGGGGGGGGTAGAGACCCAGTACTTC. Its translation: CASSLILTGGVETQYF.

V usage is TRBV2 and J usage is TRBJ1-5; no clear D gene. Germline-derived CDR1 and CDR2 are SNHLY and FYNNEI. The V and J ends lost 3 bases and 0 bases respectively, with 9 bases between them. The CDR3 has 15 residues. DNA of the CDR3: TGTGCCAGCAGTGAGGGGTCCTATAGCAATCAGCCCCAGCATTTT. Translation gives CASSEGSYSNQPQHF.

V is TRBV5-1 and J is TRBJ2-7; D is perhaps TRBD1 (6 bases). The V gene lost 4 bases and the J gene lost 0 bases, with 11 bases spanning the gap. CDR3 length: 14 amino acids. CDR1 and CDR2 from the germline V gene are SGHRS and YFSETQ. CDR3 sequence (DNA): TGCGCCAGCAGCCTCAGGGGAGTCTCCTACGAGCAGTACTTC. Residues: CASSLRGVSYEQYF.

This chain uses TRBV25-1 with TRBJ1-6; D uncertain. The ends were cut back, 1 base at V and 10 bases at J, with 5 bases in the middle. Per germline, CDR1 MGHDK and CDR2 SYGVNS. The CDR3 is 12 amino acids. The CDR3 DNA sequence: TGTGCCAGCAGTGAATCTGGGTCACCCCTCCACTTT. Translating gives CASSESGSPLHF.

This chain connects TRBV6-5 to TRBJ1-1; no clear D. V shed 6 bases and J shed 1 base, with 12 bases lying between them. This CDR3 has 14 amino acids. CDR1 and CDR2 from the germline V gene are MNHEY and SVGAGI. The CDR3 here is CASRVGGRNTEAFF. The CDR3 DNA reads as TGTGCCAGCAGAGTAGGTGGTCGGAACACTGAAGCTTTCTTT.

The CDR3 DNA is TGTGCCAGCAGTGACGAGGTCAACACTGAAGCTTTCTTT. This encodes CASSDEVNTEAFF. This chain joins TRBV2 and TRBJ1-1; D is uncertain. The CDR3 is made up of 13 amino acids. Germline CDR1 is SNHLY and CDR2 is FYNNEI. The V gene lost 3 bases and the J gene lost 2 bases, with 7 bases spanning the gap. Supplemented by reference TRBV2 and TRBJ1-1, the full variable domain reads EPEVTQTPSHQVTQMGQEVILRCVPISNHLYFYWYRQILGQKVEFLVSFYNNEISEKSEIFDDQFSVERPDGSNFTLKIRSTKLEDSAMYFCASSDEVNTEAFFGQGTRLTVV.

The CDR3 DNA sequence: TGTGCCAGCAGTTTAGACAGAGACACTGAAGCTTTCTTT. It translates to CASSLDRDTEAFF. V usage is TRBV6-6 and J usage is TRBJ1-1; TRBD1 might be the D (5 bases). Germline values: CDR1 MNHNY, CDR2 SVGAGI (reference sequence). CDR3 length: 13 residues. V was clipped by 4 bases and J by 3 bases, with 9 bases between them.

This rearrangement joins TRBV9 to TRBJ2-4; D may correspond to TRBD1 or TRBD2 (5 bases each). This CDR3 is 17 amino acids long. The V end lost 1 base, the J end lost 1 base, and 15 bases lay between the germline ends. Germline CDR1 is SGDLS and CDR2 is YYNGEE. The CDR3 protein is CASSVQGDVWAKNIQYF. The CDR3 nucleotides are TGTGCCAGCAGCGTACAAGGGGACGTCTGGGCCAAAAACATTCAGTACTTC.

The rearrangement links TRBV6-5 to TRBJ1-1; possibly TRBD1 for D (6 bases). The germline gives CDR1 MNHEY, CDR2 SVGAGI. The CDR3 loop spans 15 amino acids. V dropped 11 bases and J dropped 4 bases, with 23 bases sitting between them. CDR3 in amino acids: CAVRSTAGASTEAFF. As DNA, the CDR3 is TGTGCCGTCCGCTCCACGGCAGGGGCATCCACTGAAGCTTTCTTT.